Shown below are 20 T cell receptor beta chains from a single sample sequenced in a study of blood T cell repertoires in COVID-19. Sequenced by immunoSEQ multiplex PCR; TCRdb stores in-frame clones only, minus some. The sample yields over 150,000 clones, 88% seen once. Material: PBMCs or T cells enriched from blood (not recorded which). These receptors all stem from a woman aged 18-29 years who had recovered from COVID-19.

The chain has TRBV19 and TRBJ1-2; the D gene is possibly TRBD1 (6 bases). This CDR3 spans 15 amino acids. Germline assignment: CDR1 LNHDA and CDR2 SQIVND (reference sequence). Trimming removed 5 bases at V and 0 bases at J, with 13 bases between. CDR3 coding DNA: TGTGCCAGTAGTGTACAGGGAGAGGCTAACTATGGCTACACCTTC. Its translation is CASSVQGEANYGYTF.

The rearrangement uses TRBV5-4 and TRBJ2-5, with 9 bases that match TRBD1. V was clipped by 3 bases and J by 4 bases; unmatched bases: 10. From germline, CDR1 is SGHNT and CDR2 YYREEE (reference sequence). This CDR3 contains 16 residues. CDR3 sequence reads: CASSSRDRVEAETQYF. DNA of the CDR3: TGTGCCAGCAGCTCGAGGGACAGGGTGGAAGCAGAGACCCAGTACTTC.

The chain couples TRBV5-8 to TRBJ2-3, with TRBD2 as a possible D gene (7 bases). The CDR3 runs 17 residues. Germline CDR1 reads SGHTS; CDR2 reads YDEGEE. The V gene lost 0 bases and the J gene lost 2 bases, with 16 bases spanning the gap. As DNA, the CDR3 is TGTGCCAGCAGCTTGGGGCGGGGGCCTCTCCTCACAGATACGCAGTATTTT. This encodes CASSLGRGPLLTDTQYF.

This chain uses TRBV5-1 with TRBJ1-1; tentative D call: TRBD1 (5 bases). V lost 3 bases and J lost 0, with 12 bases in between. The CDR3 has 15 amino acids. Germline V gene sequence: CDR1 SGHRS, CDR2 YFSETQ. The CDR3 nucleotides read TGCGCCAGCAGCTCCCGACAGAGCATGAACACTGAAGCTTTCTTT. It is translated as CASSSRQSMNTEAFF. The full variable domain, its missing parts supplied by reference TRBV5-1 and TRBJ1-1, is KAGVTQTPRYLIKTRGQQVTLSCSPISGHRSVSWYQQTPGQGLQFLFEYFSETQRNKGNFPGRFSGRQFSNSRSEMNVSTLELGDSALYLCASSSRQSMNTEAFFGQGTRLTVV.

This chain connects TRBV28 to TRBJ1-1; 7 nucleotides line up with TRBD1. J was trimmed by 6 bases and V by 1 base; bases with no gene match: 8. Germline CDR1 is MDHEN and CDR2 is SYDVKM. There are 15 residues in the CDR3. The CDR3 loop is CASSLLAGQAAEAFF. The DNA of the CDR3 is TGTGCCAGCAGTTTATTGGCTGGACAGGCCGCTGAAGCTTTCTTT.

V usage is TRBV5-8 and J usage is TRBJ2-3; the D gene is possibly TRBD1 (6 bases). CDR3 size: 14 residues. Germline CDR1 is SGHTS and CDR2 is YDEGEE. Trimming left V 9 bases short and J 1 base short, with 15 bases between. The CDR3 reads CATGTLSGTDTQYF. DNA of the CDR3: TGTGCCACCGGGACACTTAGCGGCACAGATACGCAGTATTTT.

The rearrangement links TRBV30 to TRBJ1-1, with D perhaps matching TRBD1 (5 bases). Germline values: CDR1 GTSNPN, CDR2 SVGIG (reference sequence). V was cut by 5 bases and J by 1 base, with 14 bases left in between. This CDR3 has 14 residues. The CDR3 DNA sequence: TGTGCCTGGCGCCGGGACTTCGGGAACACTGAAGCTTTCTTT. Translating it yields CAWRRDFGNTEAFF.

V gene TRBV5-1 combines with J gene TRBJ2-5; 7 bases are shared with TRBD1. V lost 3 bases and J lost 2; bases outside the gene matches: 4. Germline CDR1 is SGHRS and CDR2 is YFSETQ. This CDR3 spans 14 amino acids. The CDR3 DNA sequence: TGCGCCAGCAGCTCCGGGACAGTACAAGAGACCCAGTACTTC. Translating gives CASSSGTVQETQYF.

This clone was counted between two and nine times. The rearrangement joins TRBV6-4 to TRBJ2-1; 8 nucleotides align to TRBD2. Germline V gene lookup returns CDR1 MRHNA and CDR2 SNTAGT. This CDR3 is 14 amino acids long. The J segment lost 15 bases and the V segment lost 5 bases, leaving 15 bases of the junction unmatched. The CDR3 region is CASSPRGERERLFF. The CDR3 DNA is TGTGCCAGCAGTCCTAGGGGTGAGCGGGAGCGGCTGTTCTTC.

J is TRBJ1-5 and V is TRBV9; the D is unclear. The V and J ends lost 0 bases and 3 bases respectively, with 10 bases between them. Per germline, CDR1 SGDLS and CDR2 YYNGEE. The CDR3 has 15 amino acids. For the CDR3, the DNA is TGTGCCAGCAGCGTAGATTCGGGTTCCAATCAGCCCCAGCATTTT. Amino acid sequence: CASSVDSGSNQPQHF.

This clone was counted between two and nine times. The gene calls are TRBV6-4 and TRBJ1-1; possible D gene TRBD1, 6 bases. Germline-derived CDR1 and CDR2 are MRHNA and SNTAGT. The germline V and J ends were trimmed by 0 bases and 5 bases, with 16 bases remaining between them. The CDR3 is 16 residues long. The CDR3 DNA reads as TGTGCCAGCAGTGACTCCGCTAGAACAGGGAGTACTGAAGCTTTCTTT. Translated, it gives CASSDSARTGSTEAFF.

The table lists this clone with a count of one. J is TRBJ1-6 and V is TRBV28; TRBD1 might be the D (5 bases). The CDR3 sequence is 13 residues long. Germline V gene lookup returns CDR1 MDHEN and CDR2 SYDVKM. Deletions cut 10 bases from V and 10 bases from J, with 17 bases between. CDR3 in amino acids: CATEGRDSSPLHF. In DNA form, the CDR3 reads TGTGCCACGGAAGGCAGGGATAGCTCACCCCTCCACTTT. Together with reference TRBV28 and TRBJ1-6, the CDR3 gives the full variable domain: DVKVTQSSRYLVKRTGEKVFLECVQDMDHENMFWYRQDPGLGLRLIYFSYDVKMKEKGDIPEGYSVSREKKERFSLILESASTNQTSMYLCATEGRDSSPLHFGNGTRLTVT.

The CDR3 bases are TGCGCCAGCAGCCAAACTGACAGGGGTCGGGAGACCCAGTACTTC. Its protein product is CASSQTDRGRETQYF. The chain links TRBV4-1 to TRBJ2-5; 8 bases are shared with TRBD1. Germline-derived CDR1 and CDR2 are MGHRA and YSYEKL. The CDR3 runs to 15 residues. J gave up 5 bases and V 2 bases, and 7 bases lay outside the gene matches.

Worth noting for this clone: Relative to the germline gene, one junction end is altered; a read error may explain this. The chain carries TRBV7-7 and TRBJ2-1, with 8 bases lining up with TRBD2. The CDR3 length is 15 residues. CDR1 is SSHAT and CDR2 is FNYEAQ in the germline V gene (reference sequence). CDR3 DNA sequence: TGTGCTAGCAGCTCCCGAGCGGGAGCCCTCTCCGAGCAGTTCTTC. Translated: CASSSRAGALSEQFF.

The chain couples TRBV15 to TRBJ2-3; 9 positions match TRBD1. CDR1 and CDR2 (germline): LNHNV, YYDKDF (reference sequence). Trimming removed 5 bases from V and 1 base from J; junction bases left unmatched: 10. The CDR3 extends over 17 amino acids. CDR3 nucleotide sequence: TGTGCCACCAGCGGATGGCCGGGACAGGGCGGCACAGATACGCAGTATTTT. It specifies CATSGWPGQGGTDTQYF.

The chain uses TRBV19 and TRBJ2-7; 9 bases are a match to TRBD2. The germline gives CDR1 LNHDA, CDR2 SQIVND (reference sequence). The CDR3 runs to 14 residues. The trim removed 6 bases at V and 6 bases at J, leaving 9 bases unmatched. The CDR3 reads CASRERTSVVEQYF. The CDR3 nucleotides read TGTGCCAGTAGGGAAAGGACTAGCGTGGTCGAGCAGTACTTC.

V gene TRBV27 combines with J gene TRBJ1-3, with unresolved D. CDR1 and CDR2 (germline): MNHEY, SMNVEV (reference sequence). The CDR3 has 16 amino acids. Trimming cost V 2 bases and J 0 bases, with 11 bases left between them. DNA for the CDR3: TGTGCCAGCAGTTTAAGGACTGGATTCTCTGGAAACACCATATATTTT. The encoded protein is CASSLRTGFSGNTIYF.

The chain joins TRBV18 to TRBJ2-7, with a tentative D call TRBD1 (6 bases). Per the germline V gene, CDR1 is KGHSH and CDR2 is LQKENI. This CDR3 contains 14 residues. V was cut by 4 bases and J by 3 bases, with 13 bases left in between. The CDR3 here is CASSLGAAIYEQYF. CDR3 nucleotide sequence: TGTGCCAGCTCACTGGGGGCCGCTATCTACGAGCAGTACTTC.

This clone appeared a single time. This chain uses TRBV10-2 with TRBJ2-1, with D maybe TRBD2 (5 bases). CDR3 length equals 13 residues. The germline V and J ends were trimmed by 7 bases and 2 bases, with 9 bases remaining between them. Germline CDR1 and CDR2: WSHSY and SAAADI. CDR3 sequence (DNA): TGCGCCAGCACGGAGCGGACCTACAATGAGCAGTTCTTC. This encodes CASTERTYNEQFF.

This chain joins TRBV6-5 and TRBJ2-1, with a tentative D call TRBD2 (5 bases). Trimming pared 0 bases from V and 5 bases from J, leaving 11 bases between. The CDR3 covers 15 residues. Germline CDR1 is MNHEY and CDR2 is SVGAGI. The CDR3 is CASSYSVGADNEQFF. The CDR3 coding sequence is TGTGCCAGCAGTTACTCTGTAGGAGCGGACAATGAGCAGTTCTTC.